Sequencing of this TCR beta chain was carried out in a study of shared T cell receptors in the human thymus. Germline V gene lookup returns CDR1 LGHNA and CDR2 YSLEER. The CDR3 sequence is 15 residues long. Germline trimming cut 0 bases from V and 7 bases from J; bases unmatched to any gene: 3. Assay: immunoSEQ multiplex PCR; the TCRdb copy retains only in-frame clones and omits some. The sample includes hundreds of thousands of clones, 88% of them seen just once. These data were likewise used in another study, on human thymus T cells. That study reports: Donors consisted of healthy Finnish infants (having corrective surgery for congenital heart defects). Surgeons resected thymus tissue during corrective heart surgery. Gene usage for V and J segments appeared biased in thymic and blood repertoires. What related research reported was that thymic repertoires overlapped highly among unrelated individuals.

This chain links TRBV4-3 with TRBJ1-4, with TRBD1 matching 9 bases. The material sequenced was thymocytes. The clonotype originates from a boy in the first two years of life with a congenital heart defect. For the CDR3, the DNA is TGCGCCAGCAGCCAAGACGGGACAGGGCCTGAAAAACTGTTTTTT. Its translation: CASSQDGTGPEKLFF.